Following are 29 T cell receptor beta chains from one sample sequenced in a study of cytomegalovirus exposure and HLA in healthy donors (dated by TCRdb to between 2016 and 2019). Library preparation used the immunoSEQ multiplex PCR assay. The multiplex PCR relied on a mix of 60 forward primers for TCR Vbeta segments and 13 reverse primers for TCR Jbeta segments. In its TCRdb copy, this immuneACCESS table keeps in-frame sequences only and misses some clones. Where compared with another copy, unresolved V genes explain less than half of these, and the others have no known cause. A total of around 120,000 clones appear in this sample, around 80% of them only once. The ten largest clones take up about 2.5% of the sample. Sequencing was done on a sample of PBMCs. Receptors originate from a woman aged 40 to 50 in good health and CMV-seropositive.

The chain carries TRBV5-6 and TRBJ2-6; D is uncertain. CDR1 and CDR2 from the germline V gene are SGHDT and YYEEEE. This CDR3 region has 14 residues. Trimming pared 4 bases from V and 1 base from J, leaving 6 bases between. The DNA of the CDR3 is TGTGCCAGCAGCGCTATTTCTGGGGCCAACGTCCTGACTTTC. This sequence encodes CASSAISGANVLTF.

In this sample, this clone turned up once. The chain employs TRBV7-8 and TRBJ2-5, with D possibly matching TRBD2 (7 bases). Germline CDR1 SGHVS, CDR2 FQNEAQ. The CDR3 length is 15 residues. The V gene lost 5 bases and the J gene lost 5 bases, with 18 bases spanning the gap. In DNA, the CDR3 is TGTGCCAGCAGCCTCCCCCGGGGAGGGGGGGAGACCCAGTACTTC. Translated, it gives CASSLPRGGGETQYF. Drawing the rest from reference TRBV7-8 and TRBJ2-5, the complete variable domain is GAGVSQSPRYKVAKRGQDVALRCDPISGHVSLFWYQQALGQGPEFLTYFQNEAQLDKSGLPSDRFFAERPEGSVSTLKIQRTQQEDSAVYLCASSLPRGGGETQYFGPGTRLLVL.

This clone was detected only once. The V call is TRBV4-2, the J call TRBJ2-7; TRBD2 matches 7 bases. This CDR3 contains 17 residues. V shed 4 bases and J 3 bases; nucleotides not matched to a gene: 15. Per the germline V gene, CDR1 is LGHNA and CDR2 is YNFKEQ. CDR3 sequence: CASSPGSLAATRYEQYF. In nucleotides, the CDR3 is TGTGCCAGCAGCCCCGGCAGCCTAGCGGCGACCCGCTACGAGCAGTACTTC.

V is TRBV6-4 and J is TRBJ1-5; no definite D call. V shed 4 bases and J shed 0 bases, with 7 bases lying between them. The CDR3 is 14 amino acids. Germline lookup yields CDR1 MRHNA and CDR2 SNTAGT. CDR3 sequence reads: CASSAHSSNQPQHF. For the CDR3, the DNA is TGTGCCAGCAGTGCACACAGTAGCAATCAGCCCCAGCATTTT.

V is TRBV6-5 and J is TRBJ1-1, with 7 bases aligning to TRBD1. This CDR3 comprises 14 residues. After removal of 6 bases from V and 1 base from J, the junction contained 5 bases not matched to a gene. Germline CDR1 is MNHEY and CDR2 is SVGAGI. As DNA, the CDR3 is TGTGCCAGCAGCAGACAGGGCCCGAACACTGAAGCTTTCTTT. It yields the protein CASSRQGPNTEAFF.

The V gene is TRBV6-5, the J gene TRBJ2-1; 7 bases are shared with TRBD2. CDR3 size: 13 residues. V shed 4 bases and J 6 bases; nucleotides not matched to a gene: 3. Germline V gives CDR1 MNHEY, CDR2 SVGAGI. DNA for the CDR3: TGTGCCAGCAGTTGGGGGAGGGGCAATGAGCAGTTCTTC. Protein sequence: CASSWGRGNEQFF.

The chain recombines TRBV4-2 with TRBJ2-3; D is unclear. This CDR3 is 17 amino acids long. V lost 0 bases, J lost 1 base, and 14 bases lay in between. Per germline, CDR1 LGHNA and CDR2 YNFKEQ. CDR3 loop: CASSQDSTQAGTDTQYF. The CDR3 DNA sequence: TGTGCCAGCAGCCAAGATTCTACGCAGGCCGGCACAGATACGCAGTATTTT.

This chain connects TRBV5-4 to TRBJ2-1, with 10 positions matching TRBD2. The CDR3 totals 16 residues. Germline values: CDR1 SGHNT, CDR2 YYREEE (reference sequence). V lost 4 bases and J lost 6; bases outside the gene matches: 10. CDR3 loop: CASSERSGRAVNEQFF. CDR3 nucleotides: TGTGCCAGCAGCGAGCGAAGCGGGAGGGCTGTCAATGAGCAGTTCTTC.

This clone occurred a few times. This sequence joins TRBV21-1 and TRBJ2-3; the DNA was not compared with TRBD2, the D call given in the table. TRBV21-1 is a documented pseudogene. This CDR3 has 14 amino acids. For the CDR3, the DNA is TGTGCCAGCAGCACTGGGGAGTGCACAGATACGCAGTATTTT. Protein: CASSTGECTDTQYF.

This clone has a single count. The chain couples TRBV29-1 to TRBJ2-1; 12 nucleotides match TRBD2. The CDR3 has 16 amino acids. Germline-derived CDR1 and CDR2 are SQVTM and ANQGSEA. Trimming at V came to 4 bases and at J to 5 bases, leaving 9 bases not matched to a gene. The CDR3 coding sequence is TGCAGCGTTGTTTCTAGCGGGGGGGCCCAAAACAATGAGCAGTTCTTC. It codes for CSVVSSGGAQNNEQFF.

The chain joins TRBV7-9 to TRBJ1-6, with 7 bases aligning to TRBD1. CDR1 is SEHNR, CDR2 FQNEAQ, per germline (reference sequence). Trimming took 8 bases from V and 7 from J; bases not matched to a gene: 8. The CDR3 sequence is 14 residues long. DNA for the CDR3: TGTGCCAGCCAAGGAACAGGGGCCAATTCACCCCTCCACTTT. Encoded protein: CASQGTGANSPLHF. The variable domain in full, with the rest retrieved from reference TRBV7-9 and TRBJ1-6, is DTGVSQNPRHKITKRGQNVTFRCDPISEHNRLYWYRQTLGQGPEFLTYFQNEAQLEKSRLLSDRFSAERPKGSFSTLEIQRTEQGDSAMYLCASQGTGANSPLHFGNGTRLTVT.

The chain combines TRBV18 with TRBJ1-2; TRBD1 matches 9 bases. The CDR3 has 18 residues. V gave up 2 bases and J gave up 3 bases; unmatched junction bases: 13. The germline gives CDR1 KGHSH, CDR2 LQKENI. The CDR3 here is CASSPGRNRGRVDYGYTF. DNA of the CDR3: TGTGCCAGCTCACCAGGACGGAACAGGGGGCGTGTCGACTATGGCTACACCTTC.

The chain recombines TRBV4-2 with TRBJ2-7; 12 nucleotides line up with TRBD2. Losses at the gene ends were 0 bases for V and 4 bases for J; bases not matched to a gene: 7. Germline CDR1 and CDR2: LGHNA and YNFKEQ. The CDR3 consists of 17 residues. CDR3 amino acids: CASSQDLLAGGGYEQYF. The DNA of the CDR3 is TGTGCCAGCAGCCAAGATCTGCTAGCGGGAGGGGGTTACGAGCAGTACTTC.

J is TRBJ2-1 and V is TRBV4-1; 14 bases map to TRBD2. The CDR3 has 15 amino acids. Germline V gene sequence: CDR1 MGHRA, CDR2 YSYEKL. V shed 4 bases and J 5 bases; nucleotides not matched to a gene: 1. The CDR3 here is CASSRGLAGDNEQFF. The CDR3 DNA sequence: TGCGCCAGCAGCCGGGGACTAGCGGGAGACAATGAGCAGTTCTTC.

The chain couples TRBV9 to TRBJ1-2, with unresolved D. V was pared by 0 bases and J by 1 base, with 7 bases between. Per the germline V gene, CDR1 is SGDLS and CDR2 is YYNGEE. The CDR3 has 14 residues. CDR3 coding DNA: TGTGCCAGCAGCGTAGTGCCGGGTAACTATGGCTACACCTTC. Residues: CASSVVPGNYGYTF.

The chain employs TRBV5-1 and TRBJ1-1; D perhaps matches TRBD1 (5 bases). CDR1 SGHRS and CDR2 YFSETQ come from the germline V gene. V dropped 0 bases and J dropped 1 base, with 10 bases sitting between them. This CDR3 has 15 amino acids. The CDR3 here is CASSLAGQRNTEAFF. The CDR3 coding sequence is TGCGCCAGCAGCTTGGCAGGGCAGAGGAACACTGAAGCTTTCTTT.

The CDR3 nucleotides are TGTGCCAGCAGCCCTGCCAGGGGACCCCAGCATTTT. Its translation is CASSPARGPQHF. V and J are TRBV13 and TRBJ1-5, with D tentatively TRBD1 (6 bases). The CDR3 runs 12 residues. In germline, CDR1 is PRHDT, CDR2 FYEKMQ (reference sequence). Trimming cost V 5 bases and J 10 bases, with 12 bases left between them.

This chain uses TRBV30 with TRBJ1-3; D is ambiguous. V gave up 2 bases and J gave up 0 bases, with 5 bases separating them. The CDR3 sequence is 13 residues long. Looked up from germline, CDR1 is GTSNPN and CDR2 is SVGIG (reference sequence). CDR3 residues: CAWSPRSGNTIYF. The CDR3 DNA follows: TGTGCCTGGAGTCCCCGCTCTGGAAACACCATATATTTT.

The chain is built from TRBV12-5 and TRBJ2-7; no definite D call. CDR3 length: 13 residues. Between the trimmed V and J ends, which lost 1 base and 8 bases, there was a span of 12 bases. Germline V gene data show CDR1 as LGHNT and CDR2 as FRNRAP. CDR3 protein: CASGLELLDKQYF. CDR3 bases: TGTGCTAGTGGTTTGGAGCTATTAGACAAGCAGTACTTC.

This clone was counted a few times. At one end, the junction sequence differs from germline, possibly due to a read error. The V and J genes are TRBV7-7 and TRBJ2-7; the match to TRBD2 covers 10 bases. Germline CDR1 and CDR2: SSHAT and FNYEAQ (reference sequence). The CDR3 runs to 15 residues. This chain's CDR3 is CASSLGTSGIQMQYF. CDR3 in DNA: TGTGCTAGCAGCTTAGGAACTAGCGGGATTCAGATGCAGTACTTC. Looking up the rest from reference TRBV7-7 and TRBJ2-7 gives the full variable domain: GAGVSQSPRYKVTKRGQDVTLRCDPISSHATLYWYQQALGQGPEFLTYFNYEAQPDKSGLPSDRFSAERPEGSISTLTIQRTEQRDSAMYRCASSLGTSGIQMQYFGPGTRLTVT.

The chain employs TRBV18 and TRBJ1-2, with TRBD1 matching 8 bases. From germline, CDR1 is KGHSH and CDR2 LQKENI. The V and J ends lost 3 bases and 7 bases, in that order; junction bases with no gene match: 7. CDR3 length: 14 residues. The CDR3 region is CASSPIQGDGGYTF. The CDR3 DNA reads as TGTGCCAGCTCACCCATACAGGGGGACGGTGGCTACACCTTC.

The chain employs TRBV4-1 and TRBJ2-5; TRBD2 matches 11 bases. With V trimmed by 3 bases and J by 5 bases, 8 bases remained unmatched. Germline V gene lookup returns CDR1 MGHRA and CDR2 YSYEKL. The CDR3 totals 16 residues. The CDR3 loop reads CASSQDLAGGLETQYF. The DNA of the CDR3 is TGCGCCAGCAGCCAGGACCTAGCGGGAGGTTTGGAGACCCAGTACTTC.

This clone was seen a single time. The V gene is TRBV5-6, the J gene TRBJ1-5, with a weak D call TRBD1 (5 bases). V was trimmed by 5 bases and J by 0 bases, leaving 15 bases between them. The CDR3 covers 16 residues. Germline values: CDR1 SGHDT, CDR2 YYEEEE. CDR3 bases: TGTGCCAGCAGTGGGGGAGGGCCTAATAGCAATCAGCCCCAGCATTTT. Protein: CASSGGGPNSNQPQHF. The full variable domain, its missing parts supplied by reference TRBV5-6 and TRBJ1-5, is DAGVTQSPTHLIKTRGQQVTLRCSPKSGHDTVSWYQQALGQGPQFIFQYYEEEERQRGNFPDRFSGHQFPNYSSELNVNALLLGDSALYLCASSGGGPNSNQPQHFGDGTRLSIL.

CDR3 residues: CASSLGQTMNTEAFF. For the CDR3, the DNA is TGTGCCAGCAGCTTGGGACAGACCATGAACACTGAAGCTTTCTTT. This rearrangement joins TRBV5-6 to TRBJ1-1; a weak D match, TRBD1 (5 bases). The CDR3 covers 15 residues. Germline values: CDR1 SGHDT, CDR2 YYEEEE. V was cut by 0 bases and J by 0 bases, with 9 bases left in between.

The gene calls are TRBV27 and TRBJ2-1; maybe TRBD2 (7 bases). The CDR3 has 16 amino acids. CDR1 MNHEY and CDR2 SMNVEV come from the germline V gene (reference sequence). The germline V and J ends were trimmed by 4 bases and 2 bases, with 15 bases remaining between them. The CDR3 protein is CASSSPGGGAYNEQFF. DNA for the CDR3: TGTGCCAGCAGTTCCCCCGGCGGGGGCGCCTACAATGAGCAGTTCTTC.

This chain links TRBV9 with TRBJ2-3, with 8 bases identical to TRBD1. Trimming at V came to 3 bases and at J to 1 base, leaving 4 bases not matched to a gene. Germline V gene sequence: CDR1 SGDLS, CDR2 YYNGEE. CDR3 length: 15 residues. CDR3 nucleotides: TGTGCCAGCAGCGGACAGGGGTCCGGCACAGATACGCAGTATTTT. Protein sequence: CASSGQGSGTDTQYF.

The chain employs TRBV6-5 and TRBJ2-7, with 10 bases lining up with TRBD1. The CDR3 loop spans 13 amino acids. Germline V CDR1 and CDR2: MNHEY, SVGAGI. With 7 bases clipped from V and 4 bases from J, the junction kept 4 bases outside the gene matches. The CDR3 spells CASTRGQGYEQYF. The CDR3 DNA sequence: TGTGCCAGCACTAGGGGACAGGGGTACGAGCAGTACTTC.

The chain is built from TRBV2 and TRBJ2-7; TRBD1 matches 8 bases. Trimming removed 6 bases from V and 6 bases from J; junction bases left unmatched: 4. CDR1 is SNHLY and CDR2 is FYNNEI in the germline V gene. CDR3 length: 12 amino acids. Here the CDR3 DNA reads TGTGCCAGCAGCTTCGGACAGGGCGAGCAGTACTTC. It specifies CASSFGQGEQYF.

This clone has just a few counts. The V call is TRBV5-5, the J call TRBJ1-4, with TRBD1 identical over 7 bases. This CDR3 has 15 residues. Per the germline V gene, CDR1 is SGHKS and CDR2 is YYEKEE (reference sequence). J lost 4 bases, V lost 3 bases, and 6 bases had no gene match. CDR3 region: CASSSPGTDNEKLFF. CDR3 in DNA: TGTGCCAGCAGCTCACCCGGGACAGATAATGAAAAACTGTTTTTT.